The 3 T cell receptor beta chains presented below share a single source sample, sequenced in a study of T cells after posttransplantation cyclophosphamide. Some clones are missing from TCRdb's copy, which holds only in-frame ones; the method was immunoSEQ multiplex PCR. The profile covers 35,000 to 40,000 clones, none occurring a single time. Sequencing was carried out using PBMCs. The receptors here all came from a man younger than 40 in good health and a related stem cell transplant donor.

This clone was recorded many times. V gene TRBV6-2 or TRBV6-3 combines with J gene TRBJ2-6; 10 positions agree with TRBD1. In germline, CDR1 is MNHEY, CDR2 SVGEGT. The CDR3 extends over 18 amino acids. The ends lost 6 bases at V and 0 bases at J; junction bases unmatched: 8. The DNA of the CDR3 is TGTGCCAGCAGACCACGACAGGGGGCCCTCTCTGGGGCCAACGTCCTGACTTTC. The encoded protein is CASRPRQGALSGANVLTF.

This clone was counted many times. The V call is TRBV7-9, the J call TRBJ2-7; TRBD1 agrees at 7 bases. Germline CDR1 reads SEHNR; CDR2 reads FQNEAQ (reference sequence). V gave up 1 base and J gave up 3 bases; unmatched junction bases: 3. This CDR3 is built from 14 residues. The CDR3 spells CASSLVDRNYEQYF. The CDR3 DNA follows: TGTGCCAGCAGCTTAGTGGACAGGAACTACGAGCAGTACTTC.

This clone was recorded at least ten times. The chain links TRBV5-1 to TRBJ1-1; D remains unclear. Per germline, CDR1 SGHRS and CDR2 YFSETQ. The CDR3 length is 14 residues. Between the trimmed V and J ends, which lost 0 bases and 6 bases, there was a span of 12 bases. The CDR3 here is CASSLARGVSEAFF. The CDR3 DNA follows: TGCGCCAGCAGCTTGGCCCGGGGAGTCTCTGAAGCTTTCTTT.